This is a list of T cell receptor beta chains from one sample in a study of T cells in localized non-small cell lung cancer. The method was immunoSEQ multiplex PCR; TCRdb's version includes in-frame clones alone and lacks a portion of them. This sample has approximately 3,300 clones, with around a quarter found just once. Source: lung tumor tissue, taken before any cancer treatment. These receptors came from a male donor at least 60 years old with stage I lung adenocarcinoma. Each CDR3 is given with its conserved first and last residue. A D gene is named only where the DNA matches it firmly. A clone size is listed for some rows: how often the clone was seen (once, few, many), or a class if it is expanded.

v_call	clone_size	j_call	d_call	cdr3_nt	cdr3_aa
TRBV11-3	medium-sized	TRBJ1-2	-	TGTGCCAGCAGTGGTGGGAGTCGACCCATATATGGCTACACCTTC	CASSGGSRPIYGYTF
TRBV30	-	TRBJ2-1	-	TGTGCCTGGACCTTGGGGCCGCGGGGAACCTACAATGAGCAGTTCTTC	CAWTLGPRGTYNEQFF
TRBV29-1	few	TRBJ1-2	TRBD1	TGCAGCGGTGGGACAGGGGGAATTGGCTACACCTTC	CSGGTGGIGYTF
TRBV18	few	TRBJ2-7	-	TGTGCCAGCTCATCCGACAGTTACGAGCAGTACTTC	CASSSDSYEQYF
TRBV18	few	TRBJ1-4	TRBD1	TGTGCCAGCTCGGAAGGACAGGGAAAGGTAAAACTGTTTTTT	CASSEGQGKVKLFF
TRBV19	-	TRBJ1-2	-	TGTGCCAGTAGTATCGAGCCTCAAAGGAGCTCTGGCTACACCTTC	CASSIEPQRSSGYTF
TRBV1	-	TRBJ2-6	-	TGCGCCAGCAGCGGGTCCGCCAACGTCCTGACTTTC	CASSGSANVLTF
TRBV5-1	-	TRBJ2-6	-	TGCGCCAGCAGCTCAACAACCACGTGGGGGGCCAACGTCCTGACTTTC	CASSSTTTWGANVLTF
TRBV19	-	TRBJ2-7	-	TGTGCCAGTAGTGGCACAGGGCAGAACTACGAGCAGTACTTC	CASSGTGQNYEQYF
TRBV6-8	few	TRBJ1-2	-	TGTGCCAGCAGGTTCCTCAGTGAGAAAGCTAACTATGGCTACACCTTC	CASRFLSEKANYGYTF
TRBV15	few	TRBJ1-4	TRBD1	TGTGCCACCAGCCCCCGACCCGGGACAGGGGATGAAAAACTGTTTTTT	CATSPRPGTGDEKLFF
TRBV11-3	medium-sized	TRBJ1-2	-	TGTGCCAGCAGCTCCCGGGGTATGGGGGACTATGGCTACACCTTC	CASSSRGMGDYGYTF
TRBV10-2	few	TRBJ1-2	-	TGCGCCAGCAGCCCCTGGGGTGGGGGGCTTAACTATGGCTACACCTTC	CASSPWGGGLNYGYTF
TRBV6-8	few	TRBJ2-1	-	TGTGCCAGCACCCGCCCAGGGGGGAATGAGCAGTTCTTC	CASTRPGGNEQFF
TRBV27	-	TRBJ1-1	-	TGTGCCAGCAGCAGGGACGGAGGAACTGAAGCTTTCTTT	CASSRDGGTEAFF
TRBV19	-	TRBJ2-7	TRBD1	TGTGCCAGTAGTCGAATTACAGGGGGTTACGAGCAGTACTTC	CASSRITGGYEQYF
TRBV7-4	few	TRBJ2-7	TRBD2	TGTGCCAGCAGCCGGGTCCGGGGCCCCGGGGGGGAGCAGTACTTC	CASSRVRGPGGEQYF
TRBV30	-	TRBJ1-2	-	TGTGCCTGGAGTCAGGACAGCTTCTATGGCTACACCTTC	CAWSQDSFYGYTF
TRBV19	-	TRBJ1-4	TRBD1	TGTGCCAGTAGTCAACAGGGGACATATGATTCTAATGAAAAACTGTTTTTT	CASSQQGTYDSNEKLFF
TRBV2	few	TRBJ2-3	-	TGTGCCAGCAGTGAAGCGTGGCAGAGCACAGATACGCAGTATTTT	CASSEAWQSTDTQYF
TRBV30	-	TRBJ1-2	TRBD1	TGTGCCTGGGCAAACCAACGATGGGCGACAGGGATTGGTCTAGGGTATGGCTACACCTTC	CAWANQRWATGIGLGYGYTF
TRBV11-3	few	TRBJ2-2	-	TGTGCCAGCAGCTTGGCGGAACGGGGGACATTCAGGGAGCTGTTTTTT	CASSLAERGTFRELFF